The next 30 T cell receptor beta chains were all read from a single sample in a study of Graves' ophthalmopathy and Graves' hyperthyroidism. Amplification of TCR beta CDR3 regions used RNA transcripts. HTBI primers primed a first-round RT-PCR, and a second-round multiplex PCR followed. Using its own MiXCR run on the multiplex PCR reads, TCRdb lists one record per CDR3 protein. This table has over a million distinct CDR3 sequences, less than 45% appearing once. The material sequenced was peripheral blood or thyroid tissue (not recorded which). The receptors come from an adult man with Graves' hyperthyroidism.

V gene TRBV20-1 combines with J gene TRBJ2-5; D is undetermined. V lost 0 bases to trimming and J lost 3 bases, with 8 bases between them. The CDR3 runs to 13 residues. Germline V gene sequence: CDR1 DFQATT, CDR2 SNEGSKA (reference sequence). CDR3 nucleotides: TGCAGTGCTAGAGAGAGCGTGGAAGAGACCCAGTACTTC. Translating it yields CSARESVEETQYF.

The genes are TRBV20-1 and TRBJ1-2; possibly TRBD1 for D (6 bases). The germline gives CDR1 DFQATT, CDR2 SNEGSKA (reference sequence). The CDR3 runs 14 residues. Trimming cost V 7 bases and J 2 bases, with 17 bases left between them. The CDR3 bases are TGCAGTGGCACGGACAGTCTTTTAAACTATGGCTACACCTTC. Amino acids: CSGTDSLLNYGYTF.

This clonotype was seen at least ten times. The chain joins TRBV20-1 to TRBJ1-1; no clear D gene. Germline V gives CDR1 DFQATT, CDR2 SNEGSKA (reference sequence). Trimming stripped 3 bases from V and 4 bases from J, with 15 bases between. The CDR3 is 14 residues long. CDR3 residues: CSASSPWTTTEAFF. In DNA, the CDR3 is TGCAGTGCTAGCTCCCCTTGGACCACCACTGAAGCTTTCTTT.

This clonotype was seen many times. V and J are TRBV13 and TRBJ1-1, with TRBD1 matching over 8 bases. Germline CDR1 PRHDT, CDR2 FYEKMQ (reference sequence). Losses at the gene ends were 6 bases for V and 0 bases for J; bases not matched to a gene: 6. The CDR3 is 15 amino acids. The CDR3 DNA sequence: TGTGCCAGCAGAACAGGGGGAGGAATGAACACTGAAGCTTTCTTT. This codes for CASRTGGGMNTEAFF.

Regarding this clonotype: This could be a read error, since a much larger clone is one nucleotide away. The chain is built from TRBV14 and TRBJ2-5; D not certain. The CDR3 extends over 15 amino acids. Germline assignment: CDR1 SGHDN and CDR2 FVKESK. The V end lost 5 bases, the J end lost 5 bases, and 18 bases lay between the germline ends. The CDR3: CASSINVLMGETQYF. DNA for the CDR3: TGTGCCAGCAGCATTAATGTACTAATGGGGGAGACCCAGTACTTC.

There are many counts of this clonotype. This chain joins TRBV10-3 and TRBJ2-2; D gene ambiguous. This CDR3 is built from 16 residues. Germline CDR1 and CDR2: ENHRY and SYGVKD. Trimming removed 0 bases at V and 0 bases at J, with 8 bases between. The CDR3: CAISESELPNTGELFF. The CDR3 nucleotides read TGTGCCATCAGTGAGTCTGAATTACCGAACACCGGGGAGCTGTTTTTT.

This clonotype has a count of ten or more. The gene calls are TRBV10-3 and TRBJ2-7, with unresolved D. The CDR3 has 13 residues. The germline gives CDR1 ENHRY, CDR2 SYGVKD. Trimming removed 4 bases at V and 2 bases at J, with 9 bases between. The CDR3: CAISGENTYEQYF. The DNA of the CDR3 is TGTGCCATCAGTGGGGAAAACACCTACGAGCAGTACTTC.

CDR3 amino acids: CASSGQGADTEAFF. The DNA for the CDR3 is TGTGCCAGCAGCGGACAGGGGGCCGACACTGAAGCTTTCTTT. This chain joins TRBV12-3 or TRBV12-4 and TRBJ1-1; 11 bases match TRBD1. This CDR3 contains 14 residues. After removal of 6 bases from V and 3 bases from J, the junction contained 3 bases not matched to a gene.

This clonotype was observed a handful of times. Given a much more abundant clone one base away, this may be a read error. The rearrangement uses TRBV5-6 and TRBJ1-6, with D hard to call. Trimming stripped 0 bases from V and 8 bases from J, with 9 bases between. The CDR3 covers 14 residues. Germline CDR1 SGHDT, CDR2 YYEEEE. The CDR3 DNA follows: TGTGCCAGCAGCTTGGGGCTGATAGATTCACCCCTCCACTTT. Its translation: CASSLGLIDSPLHF.

The rearrangement uses TRBV24-1 and TRBJ1-1; TRBD1 is a possible D gene (5 bases). Per the germline V gene, CDR1 is KGHDR and CDR2 is SFDVKD. Trimming left V 3 bases short and J 8 bases short, with 15 bases between. This CDR3 region has 14 residues. Written as DNA, the CDR3 is TGTGCCACCAGTGATGGACACGGGAGCACGGAAGCTTTCTTT. This encodes CATSDGHGSTEAFF.

This clonotype was observed at least ten times. At one end the junction does not follow the germline gene, possibly because of a read error. The J gene is TRBJ2-5, the V gene TRBV5-1; 7 nucleotides line up with TRBD1. Germline V lookup: CDR1 SGHRS, CDR2 YFSETQ. There are 13 residues in the CDR3. The CDR3 nucleotides read TGTGCCAGCAGCGGCGACAGGGAAGAGACCCAGTACTTC. This gives the protein CASSGDREETQYF.

Turning to this clonotype: A junction end diverges from the germline sequence, so it may reflect a read error. The chain joins TRBV12-3 or TRBV12-4 to TRBJ2-5, with 7 bases aligning to TRBD1. The CDR3 consists of 15 residues. For the CDR3, the DNA is TGTGTCAGCAGTTTCGAAAGGGACAGACAAGAGACCCAGTACTTC. It specifies CVSSFERDRQETQYF.

This clonotype was counted at least ten times. The chain combines TRBV12-3 or TRBV12-4 with TRBJ1-5, with 7 nucleotides matching TRBD1. V lost 6 bases to trimming and J lost 5 bases; unmatched junction nucleotides: 7. This CDR3 has 14 residues. Here the CDR3 reads CASSVQGRDQPQHF. The CDR3 DNA reads TGTGCCAGCAGCGTACAGGGGCGGGATCAGCCCCAGCATTTT.

Notes on this clonotype: The germline gene is not matched at one end of the junction; a read error may be the cause. The rearrangement uses TRBV11-2 and TRBJ2-5; D might be TRBD1 (6 bases). The CDR3 contains 16 residues. Germline-derived CDR1 and CDR2 are SGHAT and FQNNGV. CDR3 sequence (DNA): TGTGCCAGCAGCTTAGGACGTGGGGGCCTAAGAGAGTCCCAGTACTTC. It yields the protein CASSLGRGGLRESQYF. Combining the CDR3 with reference TRBV11-2 and TRBJ2-5 gives the whole variable domain EAGVAQSPRYKIIEKRQSVAFWCNPISGHATLYWYQQILGQGPKLLIQFQNNGVVDDSQLPKDRFSAERLKGVDSTLKIQPAKLEDSAVYLCASSLGRGGLRESQYFGPGTRLLVL.

This clonotype was seen ten or more times. The chain links TRBV6-5 to TRBJ1-5; 7 positions match TRBD1. Germline assignment: CDR1 MNHEY and CDR2 SVGAGI. The CDR3 contains 13 residues. Trimming cost V 8 bases and J 5 bases; bases outside gene matches: 6. CDR3 sequence (DNA): TGTGCCAGCTGTGACAGGGAGGATCAGCCCCAGCATTTT. Encoded protein: CASCDREDQPQHF.

The J gene is TRBJ1-2, the V gene TRBV7-9; 10 bases are a match to TRBD1. V was pared by 0 bases and J by 8 bases, with 6 bases of the junction left unmatched. This CDR3 spans 15 amino acids. Germline-derived CDR1 and CDR2 are SEHNR and FQNEAQ (reference sequence). CDR3 protein: CASSLAGQGLKGYTF. CDR3 nucleotides: TGTGCCAGCAGCTTAGCGGGACAGGGGTTGAAGGGCTACACCTTC.

The sample holds many counts of this clonotype. One end of the junction fails to match germline, which may point to a read error. This rearrangement joins TRBV12-3 or TRBV12-4 to TRBJ1-4; D might be TRBD1 (5 bases). CDR3 length: 11 residues. The CDR3 nucleotides read TGTGCCAGCAGTTTGGGACCGGGACGCGTTTTT. This sequence encodes CASSLGPGRVF.

This clonotype was observed a handful of times. The chain has TRBV5-5 and TRBJ1-2; TRBD1 matches at 7 bases. This CDR3 spans 16 amino acids. Germline CDR1 is SGHKS and CDR2 is YYEKEE (reference sequence). J gave up 0 bases and V 4 bases, and 9 bases lay outside the gene matches. CDR3: CASSPRDSQTNYGYTF. DNA for the CDR3: TGTGCCAGCAGCCCGCGGGACAGTCAAACTAACTATGGCTACACCTTC.

This clonotype was observed many times. The chain is built from TRBV7-2 and TRBJ1-3; possible D gene TRBD1, 5 bases. The germline gives CDR1 SGHTA, CDR2 FQGNSA. The CDR3 has 14 amino acids. Trimming cost V 5 bases and J 7 bases, with 15 bases left between them. CDR3 DNA: TGTGCCAGCAGCCGCTACCAGGGTAGGAACACCATATATTTT. Translation gives CASSRYQGRNTIYF.

On this clonotype: At one boundary the junction diverges from the germline segment, which might be a read error. This CDR3 is CAASDPGTGSYEQYF. The CDR3 DNA sequence: TGTGCCGCCAGTGACCCCGGGACAGGGTCCTACGAGCAGTACTTC. This sequence joins TRBV24-1 and TRBJ2-7, with 9 bases fitting TRBD1. Germline assignment: CDR1 KGHDR and CDR2 SFDVKD. CDR3 length: 15 amino acids.

This chain connects TRBV7-2 to TRBJ1-1; D gene unclear. Germline CDR1 SGHTA, CDR2 FQGNSA. This CDR3 spans 11 amino acids. The V end lost 11 bases, the J end lost 4 bases, and 11 bases lay between the germline ends. CDR3 loop: CAWGGFTEAFF. The DNA of the CDR3 is TGTGCCTGGGGAGGGTTCACTGAAGCTTTCTTT.

Turning to this clonotype: Given a much more abundant clone one base away, this may be a read error. The chain links TRBV2 to TRBJ2-5; 9 positions agree with TRBD2. The germline V gene encodes CDR1 SNHLY and CDR2 FYNNEI. The V and J ends lost 10 bases and 9 bases, in that order; junction bases with no gene match: 15. This CDR3 region has 14 residues. The CDR3 loop is CATRPASGVQAQYF. The DNA of the CDR3 is TGTGCCACCCGCCCGGCTAGCGGGGTTCAGGCCCAGTACTTC.

J is TRBJ1-6 and V is TRBV13, with D possibly TRBD1 on 6 matching bases. CDR1 PRHDT and CDR2 FYEKMQ come from the germline V gene (reference sequence). This CDR3 is built from 15 residues. Trimming took off 3 bases at V and 7 bases at J, with 13 bases between the two ends. Here the CDR3 reads CASSFGSGANSPLHF. DNA of the CDR3: TGTGCCAGCAGCTTTGGTTCAGGGGCGAATTCACCCCTCCACTTT. Looking up the rest from reference TRBV13 and TRBJ1-6 gives the full variable domain: AAGVIQSPRHLIKEKRETATLKCYPIPRHDTVYWYQQGPGQDPQFLISFYEKMQSDKGSIPDRFSAQQFSDYHSELNMSSLELGDSALYFCASSFGSGANSPLHFGNGTRLTVT.

Ten or more counts support this clonotype. The gene calls are TRBV5-1 and TRBJ1-2; no reliable D call. Germline CDR1 is SGHRS and CDR2 is YFSETQ. This CDR3 spans 12 amino acids. Trimming cost V 5 bases and J 5 bases, with 10 bases left between them. CDR3 protein: CASRSGGYGYTF. The CDR3 bases are TGCGCCAGCAGGTCGGGCGGGTATGGCTACACCTTC.

This clonotype appeared a few times. V gene TRBV7-2 combines with J gene TRBJ2-5; TRBD1 agrees at 10 bases. The CDR3 is 16 amino acids. With V trimmed by 5 bases and J by 2 bases, 8 bases remained unmatched. Germline loops: CDR1 SGHTA, CDR2 FQGNSA. DNA for the CDR3: TGTGCCAGCAGCCAACTCGCGGGACAGGGGCAAGAGACCCAGTACTTC. Encoded protein: CASSQLAGQGQETQYF.

The chain combines TRBV7-8 with TRBJ2-5, with 11 bases fitting TRBD2. J gave up 5 bases and V 1 base, and 9 bases lay outside the gene matches. CDR1 is SGHVS and CDR2 is FQNEAQ in the germline V gene. The CDR3 has 17 amino acids. The CDR3 here is CASSLDPLAGGAETQYF. The CDR3 nucleotides are TGTGCCAGCAGCTTAGACCCCCTAGCGGGAGGCGCGGAGACCCAGTACTTC. Filled out from reference TRBV7-8 and TRBJ2-5, the complete variable domain reads GAGVSQSPRYKVAKRGQDVALRCDPISGHVSLFWYQQALGQGPEFLTYFQNEAQLDKSGLPSDRFFAERPEGSVSTLKIQRTQQEDSAVYLCASSLDPLAGGAETQYFGPGTRLLVL.

The rearrangement links TRBV11-1 to TRBJ2-5, with D maybe TRBD1 (6 bases). With 6 bases removed from V and 5 bases from J, the gap between germline ends came to 13 bases. The CDR3 is 13 residues long. Per germline, CDR1 SGHAT and CDR2 FQDESV (reference sequence). The CDR3 sequence is CASSSGDWETQYF. CDR3 sequence (DNA): TGTGCCAGCAGTTCAGGGGATTGGGAGACCCAGTACTTC.

CDR3 loop: CASSYGAQNYGYTF. The CDR3 DNA sequence: TGTGCCAGCAGTTACGGCGCTCAGAACTATGGCTACACCTTC. This chain connects TRBV12-3 or TRBV12-4 to TRBJ1-2; no firm D call. The CDR3 contains 14 residues. Trimming stripped 4 bases from V and 2 bases from J, with 11 bases between.

The V call is TRBV29-1, the J call TRBJ2-5; D is possibly TRBD1 (6 bases). Germline CDR1 and CDR2: SQVTM and ANQGSEA. The CDR3 sequence is 14 residues long. V was cut by 2 bases and J by 3 bases, with 13 bases left in between. The CDR3 DNA reads TGCAGCGTTGAAAACTACTCAGGGGAAGAGACCCAGTACTTC. Translation gives CSVENYSGEETQYF.

This clonotype occurred a few times. The chain couples TRBV7-2 to TRBJ1-1, with TRBD1 matching over 7 bases. Germline CDR1 is SGHTA and CDR2 is FQGNSA. The V gene end was trimmed by 5 bases and the J gene end by 5 bases; junction bases not matched to a gene: 11. The CDR3 length is 15 residues. The CDR3 DNA sequence: TGTGCCAGCAGCCGACAAGTAACAGGGGTAACTGAAGCTTTCTTT. This sequence encodes CASSRQVTGVTEAFF.